Listed here are 3 T cell receptor beta chains from one sample, sequenced in a study of a mutant IDH1 vaccine in newly diagnosed glioma. Sample time point: week 5, during vaccination. Vaccination comprised doses that each held 300 ug of mutant IDH1 20-mer peptide, plus topical imiquimod. Libraries were prepared by immunoSEQ multiplex PCR; TCRdb keeps only in-frame clonotypes and omits some of them. The sample includes 23,000 or so clones, about 77% seen only once; the top ten take less than 9.5%. These receptors lack a known antigen. The starting material was PBMCs, obtained from a glioma patient whose treatment included an IDH1 peptide vaccine. The receptors originated from a middle-aged man with glioma.

The rearrangement joins TRBV7-2 to TRBJ2-2; D tentatively fits TRBD1 or TRBD2 (6 bases each). Trimming removed 0 bases from V and 3 bases from J, with 11 bases in between. Germline V gene lookup returns CDR1 SGHTA and CDR2 FQGNSA. This CDR3 has 16 residues. CDR3 bases: TGTGCCAGCAGCTTAGCGGTGAGGGGGGACACCGGGGAGCTGTTTTTT. Amino acids: CASSLAVRGDTGELFF.

The chain couples TRBV2 to TRBJ2-6; D is unresolved. The CDR3 loop spans 13 amino acids. V was clipped by 9 bases and J by 1 base, with 7 bases between them. CDR1 and CDR2 from the germline V gene are SNHLY and FYNNEI. In DNA form, the CDR3 reads TGTGCCAGTCTAGAGTCTGGGGCCAACGTCCTGACTTTC. It yields the protein CASLESGANVLTF.

The V gene is TRBV27, the J gene TRBJ1-5; a weak D match, TRBD1 (6 bases). Germline CDR1 reads MNHEY; CDR2 reads SMNVEV (reference sequence). V dropped 8 bases and J dropped 3 bases, with 11 bases sitting between them. The CDR3 is 13 residues long. The CDR3 coding sequence is TGTGCCAGCGGGGGGGCCCCCAATCAGCCCCAGCATTTT. Amino acid sequence: CASGGAPNQPQHF.